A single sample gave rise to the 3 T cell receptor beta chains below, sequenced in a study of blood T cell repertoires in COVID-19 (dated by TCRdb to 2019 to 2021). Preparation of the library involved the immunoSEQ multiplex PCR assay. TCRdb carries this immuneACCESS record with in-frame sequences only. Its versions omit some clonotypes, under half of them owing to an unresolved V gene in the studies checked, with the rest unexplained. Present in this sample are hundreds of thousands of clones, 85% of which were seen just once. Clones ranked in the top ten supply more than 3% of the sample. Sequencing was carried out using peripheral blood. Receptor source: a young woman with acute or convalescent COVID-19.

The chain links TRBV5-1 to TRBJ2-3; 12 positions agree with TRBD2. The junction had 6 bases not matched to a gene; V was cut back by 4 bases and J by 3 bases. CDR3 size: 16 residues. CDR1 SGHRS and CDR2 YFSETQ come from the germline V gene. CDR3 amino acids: CASSRSTSGRTDTQYF. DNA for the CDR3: TGCGCCAGCAGCCGCTCGACTAGCGGGAGAACAGATACGCAGTATTTT.

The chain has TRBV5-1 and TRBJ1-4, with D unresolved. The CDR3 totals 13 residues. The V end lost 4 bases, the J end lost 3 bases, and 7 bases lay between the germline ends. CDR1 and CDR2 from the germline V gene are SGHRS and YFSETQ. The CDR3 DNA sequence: TGCGCCAGCAGCCCGGAGTCTAATGAAAAACTGTTTTTT. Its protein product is CASSPESNEKLFF.

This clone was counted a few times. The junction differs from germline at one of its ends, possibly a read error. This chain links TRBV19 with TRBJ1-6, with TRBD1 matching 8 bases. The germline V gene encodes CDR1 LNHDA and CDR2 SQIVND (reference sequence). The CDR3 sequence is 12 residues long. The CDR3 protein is CASSSAGTGHAF. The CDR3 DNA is TGTGCCAGTAGTTCCGCCGGGACAGGCCACGCGTTT.